A single sample gave rise to the 32 T cell receptor beta chains below, sequenced in a study of CD8+ T cells in alopecia areata. RNA was extracted and reverse transcribed into cDNA as the sequencing template. The data were produced by immunoSEQ multiplex PCR, yet TCRdb's version contains in-frame clones alone and is incomplete. The table has 55,000 to 70,000 clones, about 45% seen once. The sample consisted of CD8+ T cells sorted from blood, taken at week 0. The receptors stem from a human donor with alopecia areata.

The V call is TRBV4-1, the J call TRBJ2-7, with D hard to call. The germline gives CDR1 MGHRA, CDR2 YSYEKL. The CDR3 totals 13 residues. V was shortened by 4 bases and J by 4 bases, with 11 bases between the two germline ends. The CDR3 sequence: CASSPRFGYEQYF. As DNA, the CDR3 is TGCGCCAGCAGCCCGAGATTTGGGTACGAGCAGTACTTC.

A word on this clone: This likely reflects a read error, since a far larger clone is one base away. The chain links TRBV18 to TRBJ2-7; D is undetermined. The V end was cut by 3 bases, the J end by 7 bases, with 13 bases between. The germline gives CDR1 KGHSH, CDR2 LQKENI. This CDR3 region has 13 residues. CDR3 sequence (DNA): TGTGCCAGCTCACCGGTAGGGTCCAATGAGCAGTACTTC. Translated: CASSPVGSNEQYF.

The chain combines TRBV9 with TRBJ2-1, with 7 bases lining up with TRBD1. Looked up from germline, CDR1 is SGDLS and CDR2 is YYNGEE. The CDR3 runs to 15 residues. J lost 6 bases, V lost 3 bases, and 9 bases had no gene match. CDR3 in DNA: TGTGCCAGCAGCGCCAGGACAGGTGCGGGCAATGAGCAGTTCTTC. This sequence encodes CASSARTGAGNEQFF.

This clone was observed a handful of times. This sequence joins TRBV11-2 and TRBJ1-2; D unresolved. The CDR3 covers 14 residues. V was trimmed by 5 bases and J by 4 bases, leaving 14 bases between them. Germline V lookup: CDR1 SGHAT, CDR2 FQNNGV. DNA for the CDR3: TGTGCCAGCAGCGAACGGCGGACCGTCTATGGCTACACCTTC. Protein: CASSERRTVYGYTF.

The chain couples TRBV28 to TRBJ1-3; D might be TRBD1 (6 bases). The germline V gene has CDR1 MDHEN and CDR2 SYDVKM. V was cut by 6 bases and J by 0 bases, with 9 bases left in between. The CDR3 totals 14 residues. The CDR3 sequence: CASRTGYSGNTIYF. CDR3 DNA: TGTGCCAGCAGAACAGGGTACTCTGGAAACACCATATATTTT.

The chain couples TRBV27 to TRBJ2-1; D uncertain. V was trimmed by 5 bases and J by 9 bases, leaving 14 bases between them. The CDR3 consists of 13 residues. CDR1 and CDR2 (germline): MNHEY, SMNVEV (reference sequence). CDR3 DNA sequence: TGTGCCAGCAGTCATGCCCGGAGAGGTGAGCAGTTCTTC. Translated, it gives CASSHARRGEQFF.

There are a few counts of this clone. The rearrangement uses TRBV28 and TRBJ1-5; D gene unclear. V was clipped by 1 base and J by 7 bases, with 11 bases between them. The CDR3 contains 14 residues. Germline assignment: CDR1 MDHEN and CDR2 SYDVKM. This CDR3 reads CASSLSHHGQPQHF. The CDR3 DNA reads TGTGCCAGCAGTTTATCTCATCACGGGCAGCCCCAGCATTTT.

J is TRBJ1-5 and V is TRBV7-9; perhaps TRBD1 as D (5 bases). This CDR3 is 15 amino acids long. From germline, CDR1 is SEHNR and CDR2 FQNEAQ (reference sequence). Trimming cost V 5 bases and J 4 bases, with 15 bases left between them. The CDR3 is CASSQGEEINQPQHF. The CDR3 DNA is TGTGCCAGCAGCCAAGGGGAGGAGATTAATCAGCCCCAGCATTTT.

The chain links TRBV29-1 to TRBJ1-2, with D possibly TRBD1 on 6 matching bases. V lost 2 bases, J lost 4 bases, and 11 bases lay in between. This CDR3 is 13 amino acids long. CDR1 SQVTM and CDR2 ANQGSEA come from the germline V gene. The CDR3 loop reads CSVELQGTYGYTF. The CDR3 coding sequence is TGCAGCGTTGAATTACAGGGTACCTATGGCTACACCTTC.

The chain uses TRBV30 and TRBJ2-5; no firm D call. The CDR3 is 12 amino acids. The ends were cut back, 3 bases at V and 3 bases at J, with 8 bases in the middle. Germline V CDR1 and CDR2: GTSNPN, SVGIG (reference sequence). The CDR3 DNA follows: TGTGCCTGGAGCGGGCCCGAAGAGACCCAGTACTTC. It specifies CAWSGPEETQYF.

J is TRBJ2-2 and V is TRBV6-5, with 7 bases lining up with TRBD1. Losses at the gene ends were 4 bases for V and 0 bases for J; bases not matched to a gene: 5. The CDR3 is made up of 16 amino acids. Germline V gene lookup returns CDR1 MNHEY and CDR2 SVGAGI. CDR3 bases: TGTGCCAGCAGTTTAGACAGGGTTGCGAACACCGGGGAGCTGTTTTTT. Translation: CASSLDRVANTGELFF.

In this sample, this clone turned up once. This sequence joins TRBV29-1 and TRBJ2-7; TRBD1 might be the D (6 bases). V dropped 6 bases and J dropped 3 bases, with 15 bases sitting between them. CDR3 length equals 13 residues. The germline V gene has CDR1 SQVTM and CDR2 ANQGSEA. The CDR3 bases are TGCAGCGTCTCACGAGGACAGAACTACGAGCAGTACTTC. Translating gives CSVSRGQNYEQYF.

This sequence joins TRBV15 and TRBJ2-5; D ambiguous. The CDR3 spans 13 residues. V lost 5 bases, J lost 5 bases, and 12 bases lay in between. CDR1 is LNHNV, CDR2 YYDKDF, per germline (reference sequence). The CDR3 reads CATSEDSRETQYF. The CDR3 coding sequence is TGTGCCACCAGCGAAGACTCAAGGGAGACCCAGTACTTC.

This chain joins TRBV18 and TRBJ1-4; D is uncertain. V was clipped by 6 bases and J by 8 bases, with 16 bases between them. Germline-derived CDR1 and CDR2 are KGHSH and LQKENI. The CDR3 consists of 14 residues. CDR3 sequence: CASSLYESDEKLFF. CDR3 coding DNA: TGTGCCAGCTCCTTATATGAGTCGGACGAAAAACTGTTTTTT.

This clone was found many times. The gene calls are TRBV19 and TRBJ2-1; D is uncertain. Germline V gene lookup returns CDR1 LNHDA and CDR2 SQIVND (reference sequence). V was shortened by 3 bases and J by 10 bases, with 10 bases between the two germline ends. The CDR3 is 12 amino acids. The CDR3 spells CASSIPSLEQFF. CDR3 nucleotides: TGTGCCAGTAGTATTCCTTCCCTAGAGCAGTTCTTC.

The genes are TRBV29-1 and TRBJ2-7; D unclear. The J call may be mistaken, given a closer DNA end match to TRBJ2-5. Germline V gene data show CDR1 as SQVTM and CDR2 as ANQGSEA. This CDR3 contains 12 residues. The chain's CDR3 is CSGGPDSKTQYF. The DNA for the CDR3 is TGCAGCGGGGGTCCGGATTCGAAGACCCAGTACTTC.

This chain connects TRBV4-1 to TRBJ2-1; 7 nucleotides align to TRBD2. This CDR3 comprises 17 residues. The germline gives CDR1 MGHRA, CDR2 YSYEKL. Trimming took 3 bases from V and 3 from J; bases not matched to a gene: 11. CDR3 nucleotide sequence: TGCGCCAGCAGCCAGGAGGAGGCGGGAGCTAGCTACAATGAGCAGTTCTTC. Its protein is CASSQEEAGASYNEQFF.

The chain is built from TRBV4-1 and TRBJ2-3; 8 nucleotides line up with TRBD1. Germline V gene sequence: CDR1 MGHRA, CDR2 YSYEKL. This CDR3 spans 14 amino acids. V trimming: 4 bases; J trimming: 4 bases; junction bases outside the gene matches: 4. CDR3 region: CASSPTGGSDTQYF. The CDR3 DNA reads TGCGCCAGCAGCCCAACAGGGGGTTCAGATACGCAGTATTTT.

This clone was found a few times. The CDR3: CASSSSSDGKNIQYF. CDR3 nucleotides: TGTGCCAGCAGCTCTTCGAGCGACGGCAAAAACATTCAGTACTTC. The J gene is TRBJ2-4, the V gene TRBV7-9; D is unclear. The CDR3 loop spans 15 amino acids. Germline V gene lookup returns CDR1 SEHNR and CDR2 FQNEAQ (reference sequence). The V and J ends lost 4 bases and 3 bases respectively, with 13 bases between them. The full variable domain, in which reference TRBV7-9 and TRBJ2-4 provide the parts outside the CDR3, is DTGVSQNPRHKITKRGQNVTFRCDPISEHNRLYWYRQTLGQGPEFLTYFQNEAQLEKSRLLSDRFSAERPKGSFSTLEIQRTEQGDSAMYLCASSSSSDGKNIQYFGAGTRLSVL.

This sequence joins TRBV4-1 and TRBJ1-1; D not certain. V was clipped by 3 bases and J by 4 bases, with 12 bases between them. CDR3 size: 14 residues. From germline, CDR1 is MGHRA and CDR2 YSYEKL. Written as DNA, the CDR3 is TGCGCCAGCAGCCAGTTGACTTATTCCACTGAAGCTTTCTTT. Encoded protein: CASSQLTYSTEAFF.

The rearrangement uses TRBV29-1 and TRBJ2-1; 7 bases align to TRBD1. Germline CDR1 and CDR2: SQVTM and ANQGSEA. With 6 bases clipped from V and 12 bases from J, the junction kept 8 bases outside the gene matches. The CDR3 is made up of 11 amino acids. CDR3 protein: CSVPRQGAQFF. CDR3 bases: TGCAGCGTCCCCCGACAGGGAGCGCAGTTCTTC.

This clone occurred a few times. The rearrangement uses TRBV12-5 and TRBJ2-6; 10 positions match TRBD2. The CDR3 spans 17 residues. Germline lookup yields CDR1 LGHNT and CDR2 FRNRAP. J was trimmed by 3 bases and V by 6 bases; bases with no gene match: 8. CDR3 sequence reads: CASGASSGRNGANVLTF. CDR3 coding DNA: TGTGCTAGTGGGGCTTCTAGCGGGAGAAATGGGGCCAACGTCCTGACTTTC.

Ten or more counts support this clone. The chain combines TRBV6-1 with TRBJ2-1; TRBD2 matches 8 bases. Losses at the gene ends were 3 bases for V and 1 base for J; bases not matched to a gene: 14. The germline V gene has CDR1 MNHNS and CDR2 SASEGT. The CDR3 length is 19 residues. The CDR3 DNA reads TGTGCCAGCAGTGAGTGGGGTGGGAGAGCGGGGGAGTCCTACAATGAGCAGTTCTTC. This sequence encodes CASSEWGGRAGESYNEQFF.

This sequence joins TRBV7-8 and TRBJ2-7; D is perhaps TRBD1 or TRBD2 (6 bases each). V lost 0 bases and J 4 bases, leaving 13 bases between the germline ends. CDR1 and CDR2 (germline): SGHVS, FQNEAQ. The CDR3 sequence is 15 residues long. CDR3 in amino acids: CASSLAEKGGYEQYF. The DNA for the CDR3 is TGTGCCAGCAGCTTAGCGGAGAAGGGGGGATACGAGCAGTACTTC.

The chain combines TRBV15 with TRBJ1-1; D is unresolved. Looked up from germline, CDR1 is LNHNV and CDR2 is YYDKDF (reference sequence). The CDR3 consists of 13 residues. The V and J ends lost 5 bases and 1 base respectively, with 8 bases between them. CDR3 protein: CATSLDKNTEAFF. The CDR3 DNA reads TGTGCCACCAGCCTCGACAAGAACACTGAAGCTTTCTTT.

The rearrangement joins TRBV6-5 to TRBJ2-2, with TRBD1 as a possible D gene (5 bases). The length of the CDR3 is 14 residues. V was pared by 7 bases and J by 0 bases, with 9 bases between. Germline-derived CDR1 and CDR2 are MNHEY and SVGAGI. In DNA form, the CDR3 reads TGTGCCAGCAACGACAGACCGAACACCGGGGAGCTGTTTTTT. Encoded protein: CASNDRPNTGELFF.

The chain has TRBV29-1 and TRBJ2-3, with a tentative D call TRBD2 (5 bases). Trimming removed 2 bases from V and 2 bases from J, with 11 bases in between. The germline CDR1 and CDR2 sequences are SQVTM and ANQGSEA. The CDR3 covers 14 residues. The DNA of the CDR3 is TGCAGCGTTGAAAGGGCGGGCCTCACAGATACGCAGTATTTT. Encoded protein: CSVERAGLTDTQYF.

The V and J genes are TRBV15 and TRBJ2-5, with TRBD1 as a possible D gene (6 bases). Germline V CDR1 and CDR2: LNHNV, YYDKDF (reference sequence). V lost 3 bases and J 4 bases, leaving 18 bases between the germline ends. The CDR3 loop spans 16 amino acids. CDR3 in DNA: TGTGCCACCAGCAGCCCCTGGGTACAGGGTCGAGAGACCCAGTACTTC. Amino acid sequence: CATSSPWVQGRETQYF.

The sample holds a few counts of this clone. The rearrangement joins TRBV7-9 to TRBJ1-5; D is perhaps TRBD1 (6 bases). Germline V gene data show CDR1 as SEHNR and CDR2 as FQNEAQ (reference sequence). The ends were cut back, 5 bases at V and 1 base at J, with 9 bases in the middle. The CDR3 totals 14 residues. CDR3 protein: CASSPRGSNQPQHF. The CDR3 bases are TGTGCCAGCAGCCCTAGGGGGAGCAATCAGCCCCAGCATTTT. Together with reference TRBV7-9 and TRBJ1-5, the CDR3 gives the full variable domain: DTGVSQNPRHKITKRGQNVTFRCDPISEHNRLYWYRQTLGQGPEFLTYFQNEAQLEKSRLLSDRFSAERPKGSFSTLEIQRTEQGDSAMYLCASSPRGSNQPQHFGDGTRLSIL.

The chain combines TRBV29-1 with TRBJ2-7; tentatively, D is TRBD1 (6 bases). The CDR3 loop spans 12 amino acids. Looked up from germline, CDR1 is SQVTM and CDR2 is ANQGSEA. V dropped 8 bases and J dropped 4 bases, with 15 bases sitting between them. The CDR3 DNA reads as TGCAGCTTCAAGGACAGAGAATACGAGCAGTACTTC. Protein product: CSFKDREYEQYF.

This clone was counted between two and nine times. V gene TRBV6-1 combines with J gene TRBJ2-5, with 10 bases lining up with TRBD2. Germline CDR1 MNHNS, CDR2 SASEGT. V was pared by 3 bases and J by 1 base, with 8 bases of the junction left unmatched. The CDR3 runs to 17 residues. The CDR3 DNA follows: TGTGCCAGCAGTGATAGCGGGGGGATAGGGTTCCAAGAGACCCAGTACTTC. Translating gives CASSDSGGIGFQETQYF.

The chain combines TRBV27 with TRBJ2-1; 9 nucleotides match TRBD2. Germline CDR1 MNHEY, CDR2 SMNVEV (reference sequence). This CDR3 is 16 amino acids long. The V and J ends lost 0 bases and 2 bases, in that order; junction bases with no gene match: 2. The DNA for the CDR3 is TGTGCCAGCAGTTTATCGGCGGGAGGGGCCTACAATGAGCAGTTCTTC. Protein sequence: CASSLSAGGAYNEQFF.